These 15 T cell receptor beta chains were sequenced from one sample in a study of blood T cell repertoires in COVID-19. Libraries were prepared by immunoSEQ multiplex PCR; TCRdb keeps only in-frame clonotypes and omits some of them. The data show 150,000 to 180,000 clones, about 73% seen once. Material for sequencing was peripheral blood. Source of these receptors: a man aged 80 or over with acute or convalescent COVID-19.

The chain joins TRBV11-3 to TRBJ2-3, with D perhaps matching TRBD2 (5 bases). The V end was cut by 7 bases, the J end by 2 bases, with 10 bases between. CDR1 is SGHNT and CDR2 is YENEEA in the germline V gene. The CDR3 runs 13 residues. CDR3 sequence reads: CASKDFSTDTQYF. The CDR3 nucleotides are TGTGCCAGCAAGGACTTCTCCACAGATACGCAGTATTTT. Full variable domain (missing parts from reference TRBV11-3 and TRBJ2-3): EAGVVQSPRYKIIEKKQPVAFWCNPISGHNTLYWYLQNLGQGPELLIRYENEEAVDDSQLPKDRFSAERLKGVDSTLKIQPAELGDSAVYLCASKDFSTDTQYFGPGTRLTVL.

The J gene is TRBJ2-1, the V gene TRBV7-3; 10 nucleotides match TRBD1. From germline, CDR1 is SGHTA and CDR2 FQGTGA. Losses at the gene ends were 5 bases for V and 5 bases for J; bases not matched to a gene: 6. This CDR3 has 15 amino acids. The CDR3 loop is CASSRGQGLHNEQFF. The CDR3 bases are TGTGCCAGCAGCCGGGGACAGGGGCTTCACAATGAGCAGTTCTTC.

This chain uses TRBV4-1 with TRBJ2-3; TRBD1 matches at 10 bases. The CDR3 has 18 residues. Germline V CDR1 and CDR2: MGHRA, YSYEKL. Unmatched junction bases numbered 14, after V lost 6 bases and J lost 2 bases. The CDR3 bases are TGCGCCAGCAGTCGCACCCCCGGGACAGGGGCTATCACAGATACGCAGTATTTT. Its protein is CASSRTPGTGAITDTQYF.

The V gene is TRBV6-5, the J gene TRBJ2-7; 9 bases match TRBD1. Per germline, CDR1 MNHEY and CDR2 SVGAGI. With V trimmed by 6 bases and J by 6 bases, 9 bases remained unmatched. The CDR3 length is 14 residues. CDR3 in amino acids: CASSRRDRDPEQYF. The DNA for the CDR3 is TGTGCCAGCAGCCGCCGGGACAGGGACCCCGAGCAGTACTTC.

The rearrangement links TRBV9 to TRBJ2-2; D gene unclear. Germline CDR1 is SGDLS and CDR2 is YYNGEE. Deletions cut 2 bases from V and 0 bases from J, with 8 bases between. This CDR3 region has 15 residues. The CDR3: CASSVNQANTGELFF. The DNA for the CDR3 is TGTGCCAGCAGCGTTAATCAGGCGAACACCGGGGAGCTGTTTTTT. The complete variable domain, with remaining parts taken from reference TRBV9 and TRBJ2-2, reads DSGVTQTPKHLITATGQRVTLRCSPRSGDLSVYWYQQSLDQGLQFLIQYYNGEERAKGNILERFSAQQFPDLHSELNLSSLELGDSALYFCASSVNQANTGELFFGEGSRLTVL.

V and J are TRBV4-1 and TRBJ1-5, with 10 bases lining up with TRBD1. The CDR3 is 15 residues long. V lost 4 bases and J lost 6; bases outside the gene matches: 6. Germline-derived CDR1 and CDR2 are MGHRA and YSYEKL. The CDR3 coding sequence is TGCGCCAGCAGCCCCCGGGACAGGGGCCCTCAGCCCCAGCATTTT. Protein product: CASSPRDRGPQPQHF.

The chain recombines TRBV9 with TRBJ1-1; D unresolved. Germline values: CDR1 SGDLS, CDR2 YYNGEE. With 4 bases removed from V and 2 bases from J, the gap between germline ends came to 12 bases. There are 14 residues in the CDR3. Here the CDR3 reads CASSPRSANTEAFF. CDR3 DNA: TGTGCCAGCAGCCCGCGGTCGGCCAACACTGAAGCTTTCTTT.

This clone was detected a few times. The chain links TRBV7-9 to TRBJ1-1; 9 positions agree with TRBD1. The germline CDR1 and CDR2 sequences are SEHNR and FQNEAQ (reference sequence). V lost 5 bases and J lost 3; bases outside the gene matches: 4. This CDR3 has 14 amino acids. CDR3 nucleotide sequence: TGTGCCAGCAGCCCAGGGACAGGGTACACTGAAGCTTTCTTT. Translating it yields CASSPGTGYTEAFF.

The chain is built from TRBV29-1 and TRBJ1-1, with a weak D call TRBD1 (5 bases). CDR3 length: 13 amino acids. The germline gives CDR1 SQVTM, CDR2 ANQGSEA. V was cut by 3 bases and J by 1 base, with 9 bases left in between. CDR3 sequence (DNA): TGCAGCGTTGAGGGCCAGGGGAACACTGAAGCTTTCTTT. Its protein product is CSVEGQGNTEAFF.

This chain connects TRBV7-2 to TRBJ1-2; 8 bases are shared with TRBD1. This CDR3 has 13 amino acids. From germline, CDR1 is SGHTA and CDR2 FQGNSA. V lost 5 bases to trimming and J lost 10 bases; unmatched junction nucleotides: 9. The DNA of the CDR3 is TGTGCCAGCAGCATACAGACAGGGGATGACTACACCTTC. Amino acid sequence: CASSIQTGDDYTF.

This clone has only one observation. The CDR3 DNA reads as TGTGCCAGCTCACAGCGGGGGGCAGCGAACACCGGGGAGCTGTTTTTT. This translates into CASSQRGAANTGELFF. The genes are TRBV18 and TRBJ2-2, with TRBD2 identical over 9 bases. V gave up 4 bases and J gave up 0 bases; unmatched junction bases: 3. This CDR3 is 16 amino acids long. Germline V gene sequence: CDR1 KGHSH, CDR2 LQKENI. Based on the CDR3 plus reference TRBV18 and TRBJ2-2, the full variable domain is NAGVMQNPRHLVRRRGQEARLRCSPMKGHSHVYWYRQLPEEGLKFMVYLQKENIIDESGMPKERFSAEFPKEGPSILRIQQVVRGDSAAYFCASSQRGAANTGELFFGEGSRLTVL.

The V call is TRBV29-1, the J call TRBJ2-3; TRBD2 agrees at 7 bases. V lost 2 bases and J lost 2; bases outside the gene matches: 10. The CDR3 covers 16 residues. Germline V CDR1 and CDR2: SQVTM, ANQGSEA. The CDR3 region has the DNA TGCAGCGTTGAACTTGGGAGGGTCGGGCCCACAGATACGCAGTATTTT. Translated: CSVELGRVGPTDTQYF.

The chain joins TRBV19 to TRBJ1-4; D is ambiguous. Germline CDR1 LNHDA, CDR2 SQIVND (reference sequence). The CDR3 covers 11 residues. The germline V and J ends were trimmed by 3 bases and 8 bases, with 4 bases remaining between them. CDR3 residues: CASSISEKLFF. In DNA form, the CDR3 reads TGTGCCAGTAGTATCTCCGAAAAACTGTTTTTT.

The chain joins TRBV9 to TRBJ2-1; D possibly corresponds to TRBD2 (6 bases). CDR3 length: 14 residues. V dropped 2 bases and J dropped 9 bases, with 15 bases sitting between them. Per the germline V gene, CDR1 is SGDLS and CDR2 is YYNGEE. CDR3 in amino acids: CASSVMGGRVEQFF. CDR3 sequence (DNA): TGTGCCAGCAGCGTTATGGGGGGAAGGGTTGAGCAGTTCTTC.

This sequence joins TRBV11-2 and TRBJ2-2; 7 bases fit TRBD1. CDR1 is SGHAT, CDR2 FQNNGV, per germline. The V and J ends lost 3 bases and 5 bases, in that order; junction bases with no gene match: 9. This CDR3 contains 16 residues. The CDR3 loop reads CASSLNPGGRTGELFF. CDR3 nucleotides: TGTGCCAGCAGCTTGAATCCAGGGGGAAGGACCGGGGAGCTGTTTTTT.